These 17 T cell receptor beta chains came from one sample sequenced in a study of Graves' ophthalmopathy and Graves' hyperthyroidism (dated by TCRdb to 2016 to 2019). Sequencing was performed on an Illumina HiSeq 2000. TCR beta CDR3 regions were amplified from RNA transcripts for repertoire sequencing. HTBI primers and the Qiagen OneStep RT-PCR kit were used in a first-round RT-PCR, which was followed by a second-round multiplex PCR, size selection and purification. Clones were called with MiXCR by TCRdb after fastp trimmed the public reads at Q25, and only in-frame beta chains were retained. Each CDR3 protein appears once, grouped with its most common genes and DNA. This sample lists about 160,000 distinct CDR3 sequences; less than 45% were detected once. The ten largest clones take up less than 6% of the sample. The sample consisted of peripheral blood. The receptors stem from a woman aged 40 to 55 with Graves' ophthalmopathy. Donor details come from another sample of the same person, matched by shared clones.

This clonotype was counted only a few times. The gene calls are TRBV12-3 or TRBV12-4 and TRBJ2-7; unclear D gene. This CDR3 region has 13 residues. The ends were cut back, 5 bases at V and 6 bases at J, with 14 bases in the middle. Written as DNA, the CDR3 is TGTGCCAGCAGTGTCTCGGCTAGTCGCGAGCAGTACTTC. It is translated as CASSVSASREQYF.

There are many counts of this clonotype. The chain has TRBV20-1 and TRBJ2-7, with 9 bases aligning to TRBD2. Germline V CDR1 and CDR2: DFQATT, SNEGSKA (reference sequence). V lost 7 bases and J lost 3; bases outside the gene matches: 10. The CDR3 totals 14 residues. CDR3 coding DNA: TGCAGTGTTACCGTAGCGGGGGCTGTCTACGAGCAGTACTTC. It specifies CSVTVAGAVYEQYF.

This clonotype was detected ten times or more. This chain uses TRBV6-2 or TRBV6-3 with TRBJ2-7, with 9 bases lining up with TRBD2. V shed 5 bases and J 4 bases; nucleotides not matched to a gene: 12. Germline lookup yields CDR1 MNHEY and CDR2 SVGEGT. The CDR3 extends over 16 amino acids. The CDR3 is CASSAPSRGRDYEQYF. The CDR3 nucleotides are TGTGCCAGCAGTGCTCCGTCTCGCGGGAGGGATTACGAGCAGTACTTC.

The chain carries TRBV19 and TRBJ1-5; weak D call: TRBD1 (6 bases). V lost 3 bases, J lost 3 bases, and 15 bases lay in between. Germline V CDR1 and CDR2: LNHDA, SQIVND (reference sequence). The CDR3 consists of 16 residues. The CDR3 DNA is TGTGCCAGTAGTATGACAGGACGGCCCAACAATCAGCCCCAGCATTTT. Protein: CASSMTGRPNNQPQHF. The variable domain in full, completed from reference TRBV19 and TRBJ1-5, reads DGGITQSPKYLFRKEGQNVTLSCEQNLNHDAMYWYRQDPGQGLRLIYYSQIVNDFQKGDIAEGYSVSREKKESFPLTVTSAQKNPTAFYLCASSMTGRPNNQPQHFGDGTRLSIL.

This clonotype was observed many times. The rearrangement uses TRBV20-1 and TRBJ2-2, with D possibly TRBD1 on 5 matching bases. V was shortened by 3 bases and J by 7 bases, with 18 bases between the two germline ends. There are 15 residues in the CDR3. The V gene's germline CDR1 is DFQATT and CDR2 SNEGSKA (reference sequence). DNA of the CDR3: TGCAGTGCTAGGCGATGGCAGGGTATGGTCGGGGAGCTGTTTTTT. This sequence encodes CSARRWQGMVGELFF.

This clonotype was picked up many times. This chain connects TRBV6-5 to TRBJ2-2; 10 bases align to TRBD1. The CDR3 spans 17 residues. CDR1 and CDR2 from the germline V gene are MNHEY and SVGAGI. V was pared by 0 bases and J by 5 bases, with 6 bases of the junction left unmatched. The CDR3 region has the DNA TGTGCCAGCAGTTACTCTAGACGGGACAGGGGTACCGGGGAGCTGTTTTTT. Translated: CASSYSRRDRGTGELFF.

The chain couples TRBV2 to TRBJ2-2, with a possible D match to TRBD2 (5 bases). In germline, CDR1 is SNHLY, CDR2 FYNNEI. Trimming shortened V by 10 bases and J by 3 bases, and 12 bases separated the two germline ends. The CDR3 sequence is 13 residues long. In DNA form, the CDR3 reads TGTGCCACGCTGAGCGGATACACCGGGGAGCTGTTTTTT. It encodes CATLSGYTGELFF.

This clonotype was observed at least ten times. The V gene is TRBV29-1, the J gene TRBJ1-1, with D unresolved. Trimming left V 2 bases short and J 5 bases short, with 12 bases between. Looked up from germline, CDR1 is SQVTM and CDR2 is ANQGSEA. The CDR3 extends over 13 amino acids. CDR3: CSVELGPGTEAFF. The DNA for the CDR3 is TGCAGCGTTGAACTGGGCCCGGGGACTGAAGCTTTCTTT.

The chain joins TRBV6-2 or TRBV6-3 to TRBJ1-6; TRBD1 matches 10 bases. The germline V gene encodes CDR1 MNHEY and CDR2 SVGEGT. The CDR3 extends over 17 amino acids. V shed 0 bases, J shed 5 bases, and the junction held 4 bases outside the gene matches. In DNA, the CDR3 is TGTGCCAGCAGTTACTCGGGCGGGACAGGGGATAATTCACCCCTCCACTTT. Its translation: CASSYSGGTGDNSPLHF.

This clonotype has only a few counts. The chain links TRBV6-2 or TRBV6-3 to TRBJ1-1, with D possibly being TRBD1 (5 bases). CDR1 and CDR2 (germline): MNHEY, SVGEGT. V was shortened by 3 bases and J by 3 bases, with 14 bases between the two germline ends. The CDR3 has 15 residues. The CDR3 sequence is CASSYSPGRYTEAFF. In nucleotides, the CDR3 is TGTGCCAGCAGTTATTCACCGGGACGGTACACTGAAGCTTTCTTT.

The CDR3 here is CATSLGEKTQYF. The CDR3 nucleotides read TGTGCCACCAGCCTGGGTGAAAAGACCCAGTACTTC. V is TRBV15 and J is TRBJ2-5; D not certain. Germline CDR1 and CDR2: LNHNV and YYDKDF (reference sequence). V lost 5 bases, J lost 6 bases, and 10 bases lay in between. The CDR3 loop spans 12 amino acids.

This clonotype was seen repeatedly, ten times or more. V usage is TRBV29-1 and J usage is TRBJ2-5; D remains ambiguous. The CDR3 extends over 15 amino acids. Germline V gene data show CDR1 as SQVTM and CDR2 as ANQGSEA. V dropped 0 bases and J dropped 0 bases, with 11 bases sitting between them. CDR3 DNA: TGCAGCGTTGAAGATAGGAGTCAGAACCAAGAGACCCAGTACTTC. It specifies CSVEDRSQNQETQYF.

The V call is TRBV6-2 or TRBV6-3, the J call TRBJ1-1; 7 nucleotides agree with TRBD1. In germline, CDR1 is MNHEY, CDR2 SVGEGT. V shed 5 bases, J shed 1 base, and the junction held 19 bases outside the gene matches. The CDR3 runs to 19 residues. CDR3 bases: TGTGCCAGCAGTCCCGGGGGACAGTTCCTTTCGAGCAGGAACACTGAAGCTTTCTTT. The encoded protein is CASSPGGQFLSSRNTEAFF.

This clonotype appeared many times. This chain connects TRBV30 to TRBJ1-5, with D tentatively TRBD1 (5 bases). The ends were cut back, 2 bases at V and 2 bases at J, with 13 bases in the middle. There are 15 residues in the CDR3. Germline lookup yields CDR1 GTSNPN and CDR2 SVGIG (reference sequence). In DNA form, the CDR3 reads TGTGCCTGGAGTCCAAGGAGGGGTGGCAATCAGCCCCAGCATTTT. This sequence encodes CAWSPRRGGNQPQHF.

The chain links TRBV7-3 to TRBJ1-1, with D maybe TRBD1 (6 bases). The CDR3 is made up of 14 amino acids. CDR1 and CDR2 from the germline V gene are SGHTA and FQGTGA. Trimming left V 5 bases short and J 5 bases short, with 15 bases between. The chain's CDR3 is CASSRAGDRTEAFF. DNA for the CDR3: TGTGCCAGCAGCCGTGCAGGGGATAGGACTGAAGCTTTCTTT.

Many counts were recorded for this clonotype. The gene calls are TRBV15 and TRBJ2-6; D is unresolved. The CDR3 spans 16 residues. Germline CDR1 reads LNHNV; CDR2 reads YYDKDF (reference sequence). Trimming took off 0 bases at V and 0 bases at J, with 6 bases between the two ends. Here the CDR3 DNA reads TGTGCCACCAGCAGAGAGGAAGGCTCTGGGGCCAACGTCCTGACTTTC. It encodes CATSREEGSGANVLTF.

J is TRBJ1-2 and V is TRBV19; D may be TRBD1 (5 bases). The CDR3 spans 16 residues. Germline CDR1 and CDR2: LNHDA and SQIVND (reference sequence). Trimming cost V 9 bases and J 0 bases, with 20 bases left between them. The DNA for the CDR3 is TGTGCCAGCCGATACCCTCAGGGAGAAGCTAACTATGGCTACACCTTC. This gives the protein CASRYPQGEANYGYTF.